A single sample is the source of the 8 T cell receptor beta chains below, sequenced in a study of T cell repertoires in cytomegalovirus infection (dated by TCRdb to the late 2010s). Explained via the paper, the treatment or condition label denotes: in vitro stimulation with specific CMV peptide epitopes to enrich CMV-specific T cells. The sequencer listed for this sample is Illumina HiSeq 1500. TCRdb trimmed the raw reads at Q25, called clones with MiXCR and kept productive beta chains. Duplicate CDR3 protein sequences are folded into a single record with the most common DNA and genes. The sample has 30,000 to 40,000 distinct CDR3 sequences on record, less than 60% of them singletons. The top ten clonotypes cover 75% to 95% of the sample. Antigens of these TCRs are unknown. The sample here was CD8+ T cells from cultured PBMCs, taken from culture after CMV antigen stimulation. These receptor sequences come from a human donor in good health (CMV status not recorded). Some clones in this sample may be carry-over from other donors' samples.

The chain employs TRBV7-6 and TRBJ2-1, with 10 nucleotides matching TRBD1. The CDR3 sequence is 14 residues long. J was trimmed by 8 bases and V by 5 bases; bases with no gene match: 6. Germline values: CDR1 SGHVS, CDR2 FNYEAQ. The CDR3 loop is CASSPGQGSYEQFF. The CDR3 DNA sequence: TGTGCCAGCAGCCCGGGACAGGGGTCCTATGAGCAGTTCTTC.

The gene calls are TRBV4-2 and TRBJ2-1; TRBD2 matches 8 bases. This CDR3 spans 13 amino acids. Trimming cost V 0 bases and J 15 bases; bases outside gene matches: 7. Germline V lookup: CDR1 LGHNA, CDR2 YNFKEQ. CDR3 residues: CASSQDVAGGPFF. The CDR3 region has the DNA TGTGCCAGCAGCCAAGATGTCGCGGGAGGCCCGTTCTTC.

In nucleotides, the CDR3 is TGTGCCAGCAGCTTAGGCCGGCGCGGGCTGAACACCGGGGAGCTGTTTTTT. This sequence encodes CASSLGRRGLNTGELFF. The V call is TRBV13, the J call TRBJ2-2; D is possibly TRBD2 (5 bases). V gave up 0 bases and J gave up 1 base, with 12 bases separating them. The CDR3 has 17 residues. The germline V gene has CDR1 PRHDT and CDR2 FYEKMQ (reference sequence). Full variable domain (rest looked up from reference TRBV13 and TRBJ2-2): AAGVIQSPRHLIKEKRETATLKCYPIPRHDTVYWYQQGPGQDPQFLISFYEKMQSDKGSIPDRFSAQQFSDYHSELNMSSLELGDSALYFCASSLGRRGLNTGELFFGEGSRLTVL.

This clonotype has just a few counts. The CDR3 sequence: CAISESIAPSSYNEQFF. In nucleotides, the CDR3 is TGTGCCATCAGTGAGTCTATAGCGCCGAGCTCCTACAATGAGCAGTTCTTC. The genes are TRBV10-3 and TRBJ2-1; tentative D call: TRBD2 (5 bases). Germline V gene data show CDR1 as ENHRY and CDR2 as SYGVKD. V dropped 0 bases and J dropped 0 bases, with 12 bases sitting between them. This CDR3 is built from 17 residues.

The chain is built from TRBV11-2 and TRBJ1-1; D unresolved. Trimming cost V 8 bases and J 0 bases, with 10 bases left between them. CDR3 length: 13 residues. Germline V gene data show CDR1 as SGHAT and CDR2 as FQNNGV. The CDR3 spells CASRPAMNTEAFF. CDR3 sequence (DNA): TGTGCCAGCCGGCCAGCTATGAACACTGAAGCTTTCTTT. Full variable domain (rest looked up from reference TRBV11-2 and TRBJ1-1): EAGVAQSPRYKIIEKRQSVAFWCNPISGHATLYWYQQILGQGPKLLIQFQNNGVVDDSQLPKDRFSAERLKGVDSTLKIQPAKLEDSAVYLCASRPAMNTEAFFGQGTRLTVV.

In its sample, this clonotype was seen a few times. V and J are TRBV6-5 and TRBJ2-4; maybe TRBD1 (6 bases). CDR1 is MNHEY, CDR2 SVGAGI, per germline. This CDR3 is 13 amino acids long. V lost 0 bases, J lost 6 bases, and 6 bases lay in between. Here the CDR3 DNA reads TGTGCCAGCAGTTACTCAGGGGGAAACATTCAGTACTTC. It encodes CASSYSGGNIQYF.

The V gene is TRBV29-1, the J gene TRBJ2-1, with 11 bases matching TRBD2. This CDR3 has 14 residues. The germline gives CDR1 SQVTM, CDR2 ANQGSEA. V shed 5 bases, J shed 7 bases, and the junction held 7 bases outside the gene matches. CDR3 nucleotides: TGCAGCGTTAGCGGACTAGCGGGTGTTAATGAGCAGTTCTTC. Translating gives CSVSGLAGVNEQFF.

This sequence joins TRBV28 and TRBJ2-1; 8 bases match TRBD1. This CDR3 contains 14 residues. Trimming removed 2 bases from V and 4 bases from J; junction bases left unmatched: 1. In germline, CDR1 is MDHEN, CDR2 SYDVKM. In DNA, the CDR3 is TGTGCCAGCAGTTTAAGGGACAGGTACAATGAGCAGTTCTTC. Translation gives CASSLRDRYNEQFF.